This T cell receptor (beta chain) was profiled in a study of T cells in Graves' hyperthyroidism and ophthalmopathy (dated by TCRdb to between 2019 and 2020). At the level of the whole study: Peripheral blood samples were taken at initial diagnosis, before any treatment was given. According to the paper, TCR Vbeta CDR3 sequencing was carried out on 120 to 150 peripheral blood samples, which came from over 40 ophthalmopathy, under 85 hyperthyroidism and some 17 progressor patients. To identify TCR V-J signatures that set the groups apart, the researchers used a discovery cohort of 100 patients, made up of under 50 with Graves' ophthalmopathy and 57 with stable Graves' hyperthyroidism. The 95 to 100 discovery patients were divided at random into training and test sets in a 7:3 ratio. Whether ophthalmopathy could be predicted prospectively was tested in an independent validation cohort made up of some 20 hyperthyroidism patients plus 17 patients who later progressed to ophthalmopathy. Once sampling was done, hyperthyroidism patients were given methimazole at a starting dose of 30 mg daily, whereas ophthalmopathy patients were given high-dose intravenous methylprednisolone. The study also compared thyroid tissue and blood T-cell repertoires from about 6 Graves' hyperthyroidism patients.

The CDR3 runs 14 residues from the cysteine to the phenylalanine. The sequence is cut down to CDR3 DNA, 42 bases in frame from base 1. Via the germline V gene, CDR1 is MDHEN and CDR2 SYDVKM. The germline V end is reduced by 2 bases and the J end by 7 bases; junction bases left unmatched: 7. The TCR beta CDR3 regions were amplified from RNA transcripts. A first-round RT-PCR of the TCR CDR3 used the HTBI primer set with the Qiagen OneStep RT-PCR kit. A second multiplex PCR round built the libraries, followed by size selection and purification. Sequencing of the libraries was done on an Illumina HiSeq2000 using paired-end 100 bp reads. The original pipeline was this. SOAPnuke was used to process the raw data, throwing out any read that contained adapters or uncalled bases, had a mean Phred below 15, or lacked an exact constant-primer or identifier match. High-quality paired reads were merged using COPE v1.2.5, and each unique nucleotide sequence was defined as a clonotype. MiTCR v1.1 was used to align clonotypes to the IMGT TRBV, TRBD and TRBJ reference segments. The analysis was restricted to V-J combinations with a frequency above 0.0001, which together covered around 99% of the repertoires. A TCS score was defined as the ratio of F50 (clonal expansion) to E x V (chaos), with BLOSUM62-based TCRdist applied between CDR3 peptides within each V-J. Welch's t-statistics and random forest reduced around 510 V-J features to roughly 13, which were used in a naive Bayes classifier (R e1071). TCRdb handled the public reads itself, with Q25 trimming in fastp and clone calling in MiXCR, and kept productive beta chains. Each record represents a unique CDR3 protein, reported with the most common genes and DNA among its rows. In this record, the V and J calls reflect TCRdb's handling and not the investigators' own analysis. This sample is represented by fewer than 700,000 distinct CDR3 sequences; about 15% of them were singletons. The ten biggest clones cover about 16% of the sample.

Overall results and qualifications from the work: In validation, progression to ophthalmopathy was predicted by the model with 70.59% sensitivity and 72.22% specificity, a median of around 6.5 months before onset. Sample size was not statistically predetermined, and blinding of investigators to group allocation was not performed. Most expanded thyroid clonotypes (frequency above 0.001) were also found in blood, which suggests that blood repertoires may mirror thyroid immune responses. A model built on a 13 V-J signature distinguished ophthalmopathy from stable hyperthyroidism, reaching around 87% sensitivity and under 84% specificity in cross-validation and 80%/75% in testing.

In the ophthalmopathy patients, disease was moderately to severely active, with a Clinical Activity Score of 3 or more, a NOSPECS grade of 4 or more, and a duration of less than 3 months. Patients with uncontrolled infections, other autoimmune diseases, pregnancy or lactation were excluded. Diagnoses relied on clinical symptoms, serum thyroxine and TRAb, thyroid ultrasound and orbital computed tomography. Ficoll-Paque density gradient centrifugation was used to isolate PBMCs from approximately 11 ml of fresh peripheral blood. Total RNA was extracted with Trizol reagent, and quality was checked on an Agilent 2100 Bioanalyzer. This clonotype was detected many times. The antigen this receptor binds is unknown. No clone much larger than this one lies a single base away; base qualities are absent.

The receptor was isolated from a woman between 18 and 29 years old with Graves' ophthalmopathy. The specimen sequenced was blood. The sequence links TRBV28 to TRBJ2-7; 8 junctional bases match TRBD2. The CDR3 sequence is CASSLGGGPQEQYF. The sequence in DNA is TGTGCCAGCAGTTTAGGCGGGGGGCCCCAGGAGCAGTACTTC.